This note documents a single T cell receptor (beta chain) sequence. Its antigen remains unknown. This sample was taken from a study of beta chain features in type 1 diabetes. CDR3 length: 19 amino acids. V lost 1 base, J lost 5 bases, and 13 bases stayed unmatched. Germline-derived CDR1 and CDR2 are LGHNA and YSLEER. The study, taken as a whole, reports: The question of HLA type influencing TCRB rearrangement was one that remained unresolved here. The study found moderately but significantly shorter TCRB CDR3s in all four CD4+ subsets of Type 1 diabetes patients. In the patient group, naive, central memory and Treg TCRB repertoires seemed more alike than in the healthy donor group.

Sequenced material consisted of expressed TCRB transcripts (all of the isolated RNA was reverse transcribed). TCRdb's table, derived via immunoSEQ multiplex PCR, lists solely in-frame clones and lacks some. The sample consists of 300,000 to 400,000 clones, around 9.6% of them appearing once. Source material: central memory CD4+ T cells from blood. The TCR sequence derives from a man aged 25 to 40 with type 1 diabetes. V usage is TRBV4-3 and J usage is TRBJ2-1; 11 positions match TRBD2. The CDR3 DNA is TGCGCCAGCAGCCAAGCCCTCACTAGCGGGAGTGGAACAAACAATGAGCAGTTCTTC. This gives the protein CASSQALTSGSGTNNEQFF.